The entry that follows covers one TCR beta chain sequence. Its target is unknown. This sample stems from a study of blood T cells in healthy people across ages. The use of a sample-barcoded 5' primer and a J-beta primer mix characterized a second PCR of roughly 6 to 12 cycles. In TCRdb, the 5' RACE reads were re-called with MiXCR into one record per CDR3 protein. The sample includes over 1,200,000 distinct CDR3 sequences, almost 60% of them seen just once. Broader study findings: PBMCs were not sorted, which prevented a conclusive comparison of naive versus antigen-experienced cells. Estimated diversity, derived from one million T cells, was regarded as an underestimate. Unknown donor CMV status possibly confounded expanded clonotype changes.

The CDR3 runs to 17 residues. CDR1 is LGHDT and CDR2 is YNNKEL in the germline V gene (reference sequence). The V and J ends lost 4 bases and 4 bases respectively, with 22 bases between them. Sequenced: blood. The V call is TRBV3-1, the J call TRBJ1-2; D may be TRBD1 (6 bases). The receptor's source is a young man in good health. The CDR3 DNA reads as TGTGCCAGCAGCCTCCTAACGGGGGGCAAAAGGCTCTATGGCTACACCTTC. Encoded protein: CASSLLTGGKRLYGYTF.